The source of this T cell receptor beta chain is a study of blood T cell repertoires in COVID-19 (dated by TCRdb to the early 2020s). Context from the whole study: Collaborator samples came from the United States, Italy and Spain and covered acute and convalescent phases of COVID-19. Samples were obtained from the ongoing ImmuneRACE study (first 160 participants) and from some 1,300 subjects provided by 6 global collaborators. Where available, HLA class I and class II types were obtained from metadata supplied by the sample provider rather than from assay-based typing. The repertoires were released in a freely available public database meant as a resource for research on the immune response to SARS-CoV-2. Subjects who had been exposed to COVID-19, were actively infected with it, or had recovered from it provided the deeply sampled blood TCRbeta repertoires that made up the dataset. The prospective study material was composed of cDNA or gDNA derived from T cells, B-cell-depleted T cells, or PBMCs. Sample metadata almost always included a de-identified subject ID, COVID-19 status, age in years and sex. Summary of the overall study and its limitations: The amount of clinical and demographic metadata varied by source and participant and was provided uncurated.

As encoded in the germline V gene, CDR1 is SGHAT while CDR2 is FQNNGV. At the junction V is shortened by 5 bases and J by 0 bases, with 14 bases in between. Including cysteine and phenylalanine, the CDR3 has 15 amino acids. This entry keeps only the CDR3 DNA: 45 bases, framed from base 1. On this clone: This clone's antigen is unknown. No base quality values were provided; no much bigger clone lies one nucleotide off.

A second Seattle source provided samples from volunteer blood donors who had recovered from COVID-19. The collaborating institutions used their own protocols to collect whole blood in K2EDTA tubes. For TCRbeta analysis, collaborators shipped samples in one of three forms: frozen whole blood, isolated PBMCs, or DNA extracted from either of those sample types. TCRbeta CDR3 regions were amplified from genomic DNA by means of the immunoSEQ Assay, a bias-controlled multiplex PCR. Per the original workflow: Nucleated cell counts per sample were estimated from amplification of reference gene primers within the assay. To quantify the absolute abundance of each unique TCRbeta CDR3 rearrangement, sequence reads were collapsed and filtered. For each sample, productive Simpson clonality was calculated as the square root of Simpson's diversity index over productive rearrangements. TCRdb's version of the immuneACCESS table is confined to in-frame rearrangements and falls short of the full clone set. An unresolved V gene accounts for under half of the shortfall where checked; the remainder is of unknown origin. V and J calls and clone size are given by that table; D and trimming were obtained from the DNA. Within this sample are a few hundred thousand clones, with about 83% of them counted one time only. The ten most abundant clones make up approximately 6.2% of the sample.

The receptor was isolated from a man between 60 and 70 years old who had recovered from COVID-19. The sample comprised peripheral blood. In this chain, TRBV11-2 is recombined with TRBJ2-7; TRBD1 is a possible D gene, resting on 5 matching bases. The base sequence is TGTGCCAGCAGCCCACGGACACGGATCTCCTACGAGCAGTACTTC. Its protein is CASSPRTRISYEQYF. With the portions outside the CDR3 filled from the reference TRBV11-2 and TRBJ2-7 genes, the complete variable region becomes EAGVAQSPRYKIIEKRQSVAFWCNPISGHATLYWYQQILGQGPKLLIQFQNNGVVDDSQLPKDRFSAERLKGVDSTLKIQPAKLEDSAVYLCASSPRTRISYEQYFGPGTRLTVT.